This record covers a single TCR beta chain. The CDR3 covers 17 residues. V lost 4 bases, J lost 3 bases, and 19 bases lay in between. Germline assignment: CDR1 LNHDA and CDR2 SQIVND (reference sequence). Clones were sequenced by immunoSEQ multiplex PCR, and TCRdb holds only the in-frame ones, with some missing. The data show around 130,000 clones, approximately 78% seen once. These data are taken from a study of blood T cell repertoires in COVID-19. Whole-study context: PBMCs, B-cell-depleted T cells, or T cells provided the cDNA or gDNA that made up the material.

The source is a woman older than 75 with acute or convalescent COVID-19. Sequences were obtained from peripheral blood. The J gene is TRBJ1-5, the V gene TRBV19, with TRBD1 as a possible D gene (5 bases). This CDR3 reads CASSNLGGKGLNQPQHF. The CDR3 coding sequence is TGTGCCAGTAGTAACCTTGGGGGGAAGGGACTCAATCAGCCCCAGCATTTT.